The 6 T cell receptor beta chains listed next were all sequenced from one sample in a study of T cell responses to AZD1222 COVID-19 vaccine. Libraries were prepared by immunoSEQ multiplex PCR; TCRdb keeps only in-frame clonotypes and omits some of them. The sample consists of 120,000 or so clones, approximately 90% of them appearing once. The sample in question was peripheral blood, obtained 28 days after the second AZD1222 dose. The receptors stem from an adult who received the AZD1222 COVID-19 vaccine.

CDR3 in amino acids: CATARGIQPQHF. The CDR3 DNA reads TGTGCCACCGCCCGGGGTATTCAGCCCCAGCATTTT. The V and J genes are TRBV6-5 and TRBJ1-5; D gene uncertain. Trimming removed 10 bases from V and 6 bases from J, with 13 bases in between. Germline CDR1 MNHEY, CDR2 SVGAGI. This CDR3 contains 12 residues.

V gene TRBV5-5 combines with J gene TRBJ2-1; the match to TRBD2 covers 9 bases. The V and J ends lost 4 bases and 8 bases, in that order; junction bases with no gene match: 13. From germline, CDR1 is SGHKS and CDR2 YYEKEE (reference sequence). The CDR3 is 16 amino acids. The CDR3 DNA is TGTGCCAGCAGCCAGCTTACCGGGACTAGCATCTATGAGCAGTTCTTC. Translation: CASSQLTGTSIYEQFF.

CDR3 DNA sequence: TGCGCCAGCAGCTCAACCGGGTCGAATCTCTATGGCTACACCTTC. Protein sequence: CASSSTGSNLYGYTF. V is TRBV5-1 and J is TRBJ1-2, with D unresolved. The CDR3 has 15 amino acids. Between the trimmed V and J ends, which lost 3 bases and 4 bases, there was a span of 16 bases. The germline gives CDR1 SGHRS, CDR2 YFSETQ.

This clone showed up just a few times. The chain combines TRBV12-2 with TRBJ1-5; TRBD1 is taken as the D call from the table, unchecked against the DNA. TRBV12-2 corresponds to a pseudogene. CDR3 size: 17 residues. The CDR3 coding sequence is TGTGCAAGTCGCTTAGCTGGGGACAGGGATTGCAATCAGCCCCAGCATTTT. Protein product: CASRLAGDRDCNQPQHF.

V is TRBV11-3 and J is TRBJ1-1, with a tentative D call TRBD1 (5 bases). The germline V gene has CDR1 SGHNT and CDR2 YENEEA. The CDR3 loop spans 15 amino acids. Trimming removed 2 bases from V and 10 bases from J, with 20 bases in between. DNA for the CDR3: TGTGCCAGCAGCTTAACCACAGGTGGAGGTTCCTTAGCTTTCTTT. It translates to CASSLTTGGGSLAFF.

CDR3: CASSEGGTIYEQYF. As DNA, the CDR3 is TGTGCCAGCAGTGAGGGGGGGACAATCTACGAGCAGTACTTC. The chain carries TRBV2 and TRBJ2-7; a possible D gene is TRBD2 (7 bases). CDR1 and CDR2 (germline): SNHLY, FYNNEI. Trimming took off 3 bases at V and 3 bases at J, with 12 bases between the two ends. The CDR3 consists of 14 residues. Together with reference TRBV2 and TRBJ2-7, the CDR3 gives the full variable domain: EPEVTQTPSHQVTQMGQEVILRCVPISNHLYFYWYRQILGQKVEFLVSFYNNEISEKSEIFDDQFSVERPDGSNFTLKIRSTKLEDSAMYFCASSEGGTIYEQYFGPGTRLTVT.